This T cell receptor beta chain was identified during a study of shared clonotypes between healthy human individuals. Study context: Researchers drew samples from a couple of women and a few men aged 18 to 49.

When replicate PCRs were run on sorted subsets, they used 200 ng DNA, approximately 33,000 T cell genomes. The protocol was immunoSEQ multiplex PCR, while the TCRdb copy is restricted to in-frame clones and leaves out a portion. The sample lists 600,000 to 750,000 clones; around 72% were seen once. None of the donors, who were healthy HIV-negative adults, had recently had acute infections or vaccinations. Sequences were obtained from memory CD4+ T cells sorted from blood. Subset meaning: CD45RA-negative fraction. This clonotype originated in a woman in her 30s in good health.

The CDR3 region is CASSGTVTSGRAYYEQYF. CDR3 nucleotides: TGTGCCAGCAGCGGGACAGTTACTAGCGGGAGGGCCTACTACGAGCAGTACTTC. This rearrangement joins TRBV11-2 to TRBJ2-7, with TRBD2 matching 13 bases. The CDR3 length is 18 residues. Trimming took 5 bases from V and 3 from J; bases not matched to a gene: 13. Germline V gene sequence: CDR1 SGHAT, CDR2 FQNNGV.